Below, one T cell receptor beta chain is given with its context. What it binds is not known. The V gene lost 3 bases and the J gene lost 1 base, with 12 bases spanning the gap. The CDR3 covers 15 residues. Germline CDR1 LNHDA, CDR2 SQIVND (reference sequence). These data are taken from a study of T cell responses to AZD1222 COVID-19 vaccine. Points from the study as a whole: Clonal diversity was possibly underestimated, and white British individuals and females predominated among donors. Baseline seropositives among AZD1222 recipients totaled only six or seven. All repertoire sampling was performed exclusively after the peak T cell response.

The assay was immunoSEQ multiplex PCR, and TCRdb's table has in-frame clones only and misses some. The profile covers some 150,000 clones, with just over 90% appearing a single time and under 2% taken by the ten largest. The sample consisted of peripheral blood, taken on day 0 of AZD1222 vaccination. The rearrangement joins TRBV19 to TRBJ1-1; no definite D call. The receptor was derived from an adult in good health. Written as DNA, the CDR3 is TGTGCCAGTAGTATTTCCGGACGGACGAACACTGAAGCTTTCTTT. It translates to CASSISGRTNTEAFF.